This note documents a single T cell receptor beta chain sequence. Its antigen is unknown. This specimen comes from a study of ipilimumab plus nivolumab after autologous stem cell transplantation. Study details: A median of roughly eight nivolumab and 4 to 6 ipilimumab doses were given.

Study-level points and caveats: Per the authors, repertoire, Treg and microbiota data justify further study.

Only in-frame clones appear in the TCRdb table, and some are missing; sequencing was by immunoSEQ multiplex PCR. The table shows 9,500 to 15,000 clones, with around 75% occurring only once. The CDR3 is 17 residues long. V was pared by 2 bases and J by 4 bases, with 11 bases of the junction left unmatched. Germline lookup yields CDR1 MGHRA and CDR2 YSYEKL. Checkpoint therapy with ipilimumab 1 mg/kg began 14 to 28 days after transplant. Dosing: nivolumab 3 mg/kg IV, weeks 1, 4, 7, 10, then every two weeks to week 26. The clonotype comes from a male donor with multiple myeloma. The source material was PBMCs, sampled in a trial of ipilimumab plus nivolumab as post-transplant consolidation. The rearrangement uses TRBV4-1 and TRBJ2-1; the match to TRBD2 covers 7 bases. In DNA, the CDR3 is TGCGCCAGCAGCCAACTATCCCGGGACTACCTATACAATGAGCAGTTCTTC. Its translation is CASSQLSRDYLYNEQFF.